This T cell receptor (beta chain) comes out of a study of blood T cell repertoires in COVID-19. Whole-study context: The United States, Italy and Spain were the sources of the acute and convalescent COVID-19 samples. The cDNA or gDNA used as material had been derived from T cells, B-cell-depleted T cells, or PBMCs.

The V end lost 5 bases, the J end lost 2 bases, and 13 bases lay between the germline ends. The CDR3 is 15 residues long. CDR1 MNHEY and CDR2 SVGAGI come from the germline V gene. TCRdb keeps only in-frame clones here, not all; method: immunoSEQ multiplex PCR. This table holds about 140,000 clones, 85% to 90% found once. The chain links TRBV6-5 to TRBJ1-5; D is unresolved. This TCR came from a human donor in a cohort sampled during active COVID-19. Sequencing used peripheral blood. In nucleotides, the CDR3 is TGTGCCAGCAGTAACCAGGATAAGGGCAATCAGCCCCAGCATTTT. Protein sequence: CASSNQDKGNQPQHF.